This T cell receptor beta chain was identified during a study of Graves' ophthalmopathy and Graves' hyperthyroidism. Background on the study: Investigators collected peripheral blood at initial diagnosis, before any treatment was given.

Regarding the study as a whole: Blood was where most expanded thyroid clonotypes above 0.001 frequency also turned up.

V shed 0 bases and J shed 4 bases, with 9 bases lying between them. The CDR3 spans 15 residues. Germline V gives CDR1 SGHVS, CDR2 FQNEAQ. This clonotype was picked up many times. No antigen is known for it. TCR beta CDR3 regions were amplified from RNA transcripts. In the first round, RT-PCR was carried out with HTBI primers, and a multiplex PCR formed the second round. TCRdb itself ran the multiplex PCR reads through MiXCR, one entry per CDR3 protein. Here the sample spans approximately 460,000 distinct CDR3 sequences, approximately 14% being singletons. Clinical symptoms, serum thyroxine, TRAb, thyroid ultrasound and orbital computed tomography formed the basis of diagnosis. PBMCs stemmed from roughly 9.4 ml of fresh peripheral blood.

The chain carries TRBV7-8 and TRBJ1-4; D remains ambiguous. This receptor was taken from a young woman with Graves' ophthalmopathy. Sequencing used blood. Here the CDR3 reads CASSLAWQRNEKLFF. The CDR3 bases are TGTGCCAGCAGCTTAGCGTGGCAGCGTAATGAAAAACTGTTTTTT.